Each of the 20 T cell receptor beta chains below was sequenced from the same sample in a study of blood T cells in healthy people across ages. A sample-barcoded 5' primer and a J-beta primer mix were used in a second PCR of roughly 7 to 12 cycles. TCRdb passed the 5' RACE reads through MiXCR, listing each CDR3 protein once. The data show about 830,000 distinct CDR3 sequences, around 62% seen once. Sequenced material: blood. These receptors all stem from a young man in good health.

The chain uses TRBV7-2 and TRBJ1-6, with TRBD1 as a possible D gene (6 bases). Germline CDR1 and CDR2: SGHTA and FQGNSA. V was clipped by 5 bases and J by 0 bases, with 11 bases between them. The CDR3 is made up of 16 amino acids. The CDR3 DNA reads TGTGCCAGCAGCCAAGGACAGAGCTCCTATAATTCACCCCTCCACTTT. Protein product: CASSQGQSSYNSPLHF.

This clonotype was seen at least ten times. The chain has TRBV20-1 and TRBJ2-2, with D maybe TRBD1 (6 bases). CDR3 length: 15 amino acids. The germline CDR1 and CDR2 sequences are DFQATT and SNEGSKA (reference sequence). Trimming removed 0 bases at V and 4 bases at J, with 12 bases between. CDR3 loop: CSARDPGTSTGELFF. The CDR3, as DNA: TGCAGTGCTAGAGACCCCGGGACAAGCACCGGGGAGCTGTTTTTT.

The sample holds a few counts of this clonotype. V gene TRBV7-2 combines with J gene TRBJ2-1; possible D gene TRBD2, 7 bases. The V end lost 4 bases, the J end lost 3 bases, and 13 bases lay between the germline ends. This CDR3 spans 15 amino acids. Germline loops: CDR1 SGHTA, CDR2 FQGNSA. In DNA, the CDR3 is TGTGCCAGCAGCTCGTGGGGGGGCCTCTACAATGAGCAGTTCTTC. Translating gives CASSSWGGLYNEQFF. The full variable domain, rest sourced from reference TRBV7-2 and TRBJ2-1, is GAGVSQSPSNKVTEKGKDVELRCDPISGHTALYWYRQSLGQGLEFLIYFQGNSAPDKSGLPSDRFSAERTGGSVSTLTIQRTQQEDSAVYLCASSSWGGLYNEQFFGPGTRLTVL.

In this sample, this clonotype turned up a few times. This sequence joins TRBV6-2 or TRBV6-3 and TRBJ2-6, with 7 bases lining up with TRBD1. The ends lost 5 bases at V and 0 bases at J; junction bases unmatched: 7. This CDR3 is 17 amino acids long. Germline assignment: CDR1 MNHEY and CDR2 SVGEGT. CDR3 nucleotides: TGTGCCAGCAGTGTATGGACAGGAAGCTCTGGGGCCAACGTCCTGACTTTC. Translated, it gives CASSVWTGSSGANVLTF.

This clonotype was observed at least ten times. The rearrangement joins TRBV3-1 to TRBJ1-2; possible D gene TRBD1, 5 bases. This CDR3 is built from 15 residues. V lost 1 base, J lost 4 bases, and 13 bases lay in between. The germline CDR1 and CDR2 sequences are LGHDT and YNNKEL (reference sequence). The CDR3 DNA reads TGTGCCAGCAGCCAAGTTCGGTTAAGGGGCTATGGCTACACCTTC. The encoded protein is CASSQVRLRGYGYTF.

The DNA of the CDR3 is TGTGCCAGCAGCTTAGGACTAGCCCCGCAGTATTTT. Its translation is CASSLGLAPQYF. The chain carries TRBV11-2 and TRBJ2-3, with 7 bases aligning to TRBD2. The germline gives CDR1 SGHAT, CDR2 FQNNGV. CDR3 length: 12 residues. Losses at the gene ends were 1 base for V and 10 bases for J; bases not matched to a gene: 2.

A single count supports this clonotype. CDR3 in DNA: TGTGCCAGCAGCTCCAGGGTGGATTCACCCCTCCACTTT. Translation: CASSSRVDSPLHF. The V and J genes are TRBV11-2 and TRBJ1-6, with D perhaps TRBD1 (5 bases). The V gene lost 4 bases and the J gene lost 8 bases, with 9 bases spanning the gap. The germline CDR1 and CDR2 sequences are SGHAT and FQNNGV. The CDR3 contains 13 residues.

The chain recombines TRBV2 with TRBJ2-1; no clear D gene. Between the trimmed V and J ends, which lost 6 bases and 8 bases, there was a span of 17 bases. The CDR3 sequence is 14 residues long. Per the germline V gene, CDR1 is SNHLY and CDR2 is FYNNEI. The CDR3 loop is CASRTLGVRDEQFF. Here the CDR3 DNA reads TGTGCCAGCAGGACCCTAGGTGTAAGGGATGAGCAGTTCTTC.

This clonotype was observed a few times. This chain joins TRBV6-2 or TRBV6-3 and TRBJ1-1, with D hard to call. CDR1 is MNHEY, CDR2 SVGEGT, per germline. The CDR3 runs 13 residues. V was shortened by 1 base and J by 4 bases, with 7 bases between the two germline ends. The CDR3 sequence: CASSYFVGTEAFF. The CDR3 DNA reads TGTGCCAGCAGTTACTTCGTGGGCACTGAAGCTTTCTTT.

The chain couples TRBV4-3 to TRBJ2-3, with D hard to call. Germline loops: CDR1 LGHNA, CDR2 YSLEER. V was clipped by 0 bases and J by 0 bases, with 4 bases between them. The CDR3 extends over 14 amino acids. DNA for the CDR3: TGCGCCAGCAGCCAAGAATTCAGCACAGATACGCAGTATTTT. Translated: CASSQEFSTDTQYF.

The chain uses TRBV25-1 and TRBJ1-2; 9 positions match TRBD1. There are 13 residues in the CDR3. In germline, CDR1 is MGHDK, CDR2 SYGVNS. V lost 6 bases and J lost 6; bases outside the gene matches: 5. This chain's CDR3 is CASRTGGGNGYTF. CDR3 coding DNA: TGTGCCAGCAGGACAGGGGGGGGAAATGGCTACACCTTC.

The CDR3 is CASSSGQLNRYEQYF. The CDR3 bases are TGTGCCAGCAGCTCGGGACAGCTAAATAGATACGAGCAGTACTTC. V gene TRBV7-9 combines with J gene TRBJ2-7; 7 nucleotides align to TRBD1. The CDR3 is 15 residues long. V lost 4 bases to trimming and J lost 4 bases; unmatched junction nucleotides: 10. CDR1 and CDR2 (germline): SEHNR, FQNEAQ (reference sequence).

The chain recombines TRBV5-1 with TRBJ2-3; no firm D call. V was clipped by 1 base and J by 2 bases, with 11 bases between them. Germline CDR1 SGHRS, CDR2 YFSETQ. There are 15 residues in the CDR3. Written as DNA, the CDR3 is TGCGCCAGCAGCTTGAGAAGGCCTCACACAGATACGCAGTATTTT. Protein product: CASSLRRPHTDTQYF.

The chain joins TRBV7-9 to TRBJ1-2; D unresolved. V shed 5 bases and J shed 6 bases, with 13 bases lying between them. Germline V lookup: CDR1 SEHNR, CDR2 FQNEAQ (reference sequence). CDR3 length: 13 amino acids. The CDR3 spells CASSPPGADGYTF. In nucleotides, the CDR3 is TGTGCCAGCAGCCCCCCGGGAGCAGATGGCTACACCTTC.

As to this clonotype: At one end the junction does not follow the germline gene, possibly because of a read error. This CDR3 reads CASSVPQGGGLSGYTF. CDR3 sequence (DNA): TGCGCCAGCAGCGTACCCCAAGGAGGGGGTCTTTCCGGCTACACCTTC. The chain uses TRBV9 and TRBJ1-2; D perhaps matches TRBD1 (6 bases). There are 16 residues in the CDR3. CDR1 is SGDLS, CDR2 YYNGEE, per germline.

CDR3 residues: CASRAERGDEQFF. The DNA of the CDR3 is TGTGCCAGCAGAGCGGAGAGGGGCGATGAGCAGTTCTTC. The chain joins TRBV2 to TRBJ2-1; D is perhaps TRBD1 or TRBD2 (5 bases each). Germline V CDR1 and CDR2: SNHLY, FYNNEI. This CDR3 spans 13 amino acids. V gave up 6 bases and J gave up 8 bases, with 14 bases separating them. The complete variable domain, with remaining parts taken from reference TRBV2 and TRBJ2-1, reads EPEVTQTPSHQVTQMGQEVILRCVPISNHLYFYWYRQILGQKVEFLVSFYNNEISEKSEIFDDQFSVERPDGSNFTLKIRSTKLEDSAMYFCASRAERGDEQFFGPGTRLTVL.

The V and J genes are TRBV15 and TRBJ1-6; D is ambiguous. Trimming left V 1 base short and J 7 bases short, with 17 bases between. The CDR3 is made up of 17 amino acids. The germline gives CDR1 LNHNV, CDR2 YYDKDF (reference sequence). The DNA for the CDR3 is TGTGCCACCAGCAGAGGTGGAGGGAATTTAGGGAATTCACCCCTCCACTTT. Amino acids: CATSRGGGNLGNSPLHF.

This clonotype was seen a few times. The chain links TRBV6-5 to TRBJ2-3; 7 nucleotides agree with TRBD1. The V gene end was trimmed by 4 bases and the J gene end by 5 bases; junction bases not matched to a gene: 9. The CDR3 is 15 residues long. Germline V gives CDR1 MNHEY, CDR2 SVGAGI. CDR3 sequence: CASSLTGKVGDTQYF. The DNA for the CDR3 is TGTGCCAGCAGTTTGACAGGGAAGGTTGGAGATACGCAGTATTTT.

The V gene is TRBV29-1, the J gene TRBJ2-7, with a tentative D call TRBD1 (5 bases). Gene TRBJ2-5 matches the end of the DNA better, so the J call may be wrong. The germline V gene encodes CDR1 SQVTM and CDR2 ANQGSEA. The CDR3 covers 13 residues. This CDR3 reads CSVEVAGSATQYF. The CDR3, as DNA: TGCAGCGTTGAAGTGGCAGGGTCGGCGACCCAGTACTTC.

This clonotype was seen more than once but under ten times. The gene calls are TRBV5-1 and TRBJ2-1, with D unresolved. The length of the CDR3 is 15 residues. Germline V gives CDR1 SGHRS, CDR2 YFSETQ. V shed 4 bases and J shed 3 bases, with 14 bases lying between them. For the CDR3, the DNA is TGCGCCAGCAGCACCACTCGTCCCGGCTACAATGAGCAGTTCTTC. This codes for CASSTTRPGYNEQFF.